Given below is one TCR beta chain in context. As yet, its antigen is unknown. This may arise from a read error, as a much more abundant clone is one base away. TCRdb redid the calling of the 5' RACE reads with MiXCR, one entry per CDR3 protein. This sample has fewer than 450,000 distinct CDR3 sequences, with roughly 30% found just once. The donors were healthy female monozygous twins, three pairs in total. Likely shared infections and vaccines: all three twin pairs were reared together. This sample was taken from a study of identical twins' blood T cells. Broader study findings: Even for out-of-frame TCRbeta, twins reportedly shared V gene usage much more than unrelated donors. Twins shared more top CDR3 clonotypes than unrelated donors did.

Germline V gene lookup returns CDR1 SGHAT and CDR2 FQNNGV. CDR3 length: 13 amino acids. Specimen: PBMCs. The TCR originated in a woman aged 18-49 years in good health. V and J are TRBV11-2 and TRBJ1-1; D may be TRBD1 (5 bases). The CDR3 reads CAGSQQGRGLSFF. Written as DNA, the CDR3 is TGTGCCGGCAGCCAGCAGGGCCGCGGTTTGTCTTTCTTT.